This TCR beta chain was retrieved from a study of T cell repertoires in cytomegalovirus infection. Study context: In the study, CMV epitopes included recently identified HLA-C-restricted and well-studied HLA-B-restricted ones. Matching HLA type, along with CMV infection, was indicated by public TCR beta signatures.

On this clonotype itself: Its antigen is still unknown.

Regarding the study as a whole: Carriers of CMV and the relevant HLA type were discriminated by public TCR beta frequency. Clonotype analysis showed dominance of the ex vivo response by HLA-C-restricted CMV-specific TCR beta clonotypes.

TCRdb independently ran MiXCR on the reads; one entry per CDR3 protein. The sample contains about 110,000 distinct CDR3 sequences, roughly 39% of which appear only once. CDR1 MNHNY and CDR2 SVGAGI come from the germline V gene (reference sequence). V lost 1 base and J 2 bases, leaving 25 bases between the germline ends. This CDR3 spans 20 amino acids. The rearrangement uses TRBV6-6 and TRBJ2-3, with D possibly being TRBD1 (6 bases). This receptor was obtained from a human donor in good health (CMV status not recorded). Some clones in this sample may be carry-over from other donors' samples. The specimen was CD8+ T cells from cultured PBMCs, collected from culture after CMV antigen stimulation. This CDR3 reads CASSYLRGWPPLTPTDTQYF. In DNA, the CDR3 is TGTGCCAGCAGTTACTTGAGGGGGTGGCCACCGCTTACCCCCACAGATACGCAGTATTTT.